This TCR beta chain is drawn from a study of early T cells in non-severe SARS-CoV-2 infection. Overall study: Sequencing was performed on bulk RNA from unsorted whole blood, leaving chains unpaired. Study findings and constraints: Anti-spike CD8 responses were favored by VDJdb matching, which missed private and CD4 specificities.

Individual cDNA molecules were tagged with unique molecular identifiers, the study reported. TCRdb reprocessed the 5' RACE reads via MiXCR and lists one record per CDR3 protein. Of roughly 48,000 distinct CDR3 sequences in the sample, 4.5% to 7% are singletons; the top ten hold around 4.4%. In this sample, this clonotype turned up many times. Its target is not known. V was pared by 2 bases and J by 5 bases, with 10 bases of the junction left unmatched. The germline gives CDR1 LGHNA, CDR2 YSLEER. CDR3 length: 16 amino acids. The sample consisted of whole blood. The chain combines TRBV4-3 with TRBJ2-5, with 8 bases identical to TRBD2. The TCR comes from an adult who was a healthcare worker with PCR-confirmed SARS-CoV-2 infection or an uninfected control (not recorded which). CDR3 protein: CASSQFWLRGVETQYF. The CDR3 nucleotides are TGCGCCAGCAGCCAATTTTGGTTGCGGGGGGTTGAGACCCAGTACTTC.